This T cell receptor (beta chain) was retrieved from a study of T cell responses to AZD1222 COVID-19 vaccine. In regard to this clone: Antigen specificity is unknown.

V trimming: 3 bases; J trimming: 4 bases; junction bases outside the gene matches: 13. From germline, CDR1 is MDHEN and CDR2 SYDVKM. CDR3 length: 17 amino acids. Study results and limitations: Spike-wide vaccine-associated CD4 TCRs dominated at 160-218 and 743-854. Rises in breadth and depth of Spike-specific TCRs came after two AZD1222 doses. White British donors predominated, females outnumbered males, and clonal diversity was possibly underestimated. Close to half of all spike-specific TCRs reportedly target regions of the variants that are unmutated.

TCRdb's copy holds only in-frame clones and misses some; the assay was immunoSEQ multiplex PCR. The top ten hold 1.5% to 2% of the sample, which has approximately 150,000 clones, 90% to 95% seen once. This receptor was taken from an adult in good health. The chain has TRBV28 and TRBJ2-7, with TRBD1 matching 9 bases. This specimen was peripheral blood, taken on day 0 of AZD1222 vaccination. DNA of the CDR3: TGTGCCAGCAGTTTCCCCGAGGCCACGGGACAGGGTTACGAGCAGTACTTC. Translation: CASSFPEATGQGYEQYF. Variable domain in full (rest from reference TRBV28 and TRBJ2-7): DVKVTQSSRYLVKRTGEKVFLECVQDMDHENMFWYRQDPGLGLRLIYFSYDVKMKEKGDIPEGYSVSREKKERFSLILESASTNQTSMYLCASSFPEATGQGYEQYFGPGTRLTVT.